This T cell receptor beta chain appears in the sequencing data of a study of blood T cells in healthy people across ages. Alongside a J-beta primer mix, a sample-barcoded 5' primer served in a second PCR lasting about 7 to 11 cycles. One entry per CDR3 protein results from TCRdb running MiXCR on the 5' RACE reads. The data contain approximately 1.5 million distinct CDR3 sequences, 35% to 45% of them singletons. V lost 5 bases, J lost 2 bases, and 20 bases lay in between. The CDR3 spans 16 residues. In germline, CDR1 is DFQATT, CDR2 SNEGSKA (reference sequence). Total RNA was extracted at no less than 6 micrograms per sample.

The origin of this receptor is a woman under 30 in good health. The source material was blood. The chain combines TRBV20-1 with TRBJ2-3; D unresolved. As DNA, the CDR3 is TGCAGTGCTGGTATCCTCAGGAAAAGGGCCACAGATACGCAGTATTTT. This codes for CSAGILRKRATDTQYF.